This is a list of T cell receptor beta chains from one sample in a study of Tregs in tolerant kidney transplant recipients. Sequencing used immunoSEQ multiplex PCR; TCRdb keeps in-frame clones, though not all of them. The repertoire holds 40,000 to 50,000 clones, with approximately 89% as singletons. This specimen consisted of CD8+ T cells from blood (PBMCs), obtained 12 months after the transplant. The source is a human patient who received a combined kidney and bone marrow transplant. Certain T cells may be donor cells from the graft. Each CDR3 is given with its conserved first and last residue. Fields, in order: CDR3 DNA, CDR3 protein, clone size, V gene, J gene, D gene. The D gene is left open where the match is weak. Part of the rows lack a size; the others show once, few, many or a class for expanded clones.

DNA: TGTGCCAGCATCGATCCTGGGACAGCCAACACTGAAGCTTTCTTT; CDR3: CASIDPGTANTEAFF; size: few; V: TRBV2; J: TRBJ1-1; D: TRBD1
DNA: TGTGCCAGCAGTTACTATGCGAGAGAGCAGTTCTTC; CDR3: CASSYYAREQFF; size: NA; V: TRBV6-5; J: TRBJ2-1; D: NA
DNA: TGCAGCGTAGCCCCTAACTATGGCTACACCTTC; CDR3: CSVAPNYGYTF; size: NA; V: TRBV29-1; J: TRBJ1-2; D: NA
DNA: TGTGCCAGCTCTGTATGGACTCCTCAAGAGACCCAGTACTTC; CDR3: CASSVWTPQETQYF; size: NA; V: TRBV6-5; J: TRBJ2-5; D: NA
DNA: TGTGCCAGTAGTATGGGGGGTTTCTGGGGCTACACCTTC; CDR3: CASSMGGFWGYTF; size: NA; V: TRBV19; J: TRBJ1-2; D: NA
DNA: TGTGCCAGTAGACCGGGACTAGCGTCCGGGGAGCTGTTTTTT; CDR3: CASRPGLASGELFF; size: NA; V: TRBV19; J: TRBJ2-2; D: TRBD2
DNA: TGCGCCAGCACCACGGGTCGACTAGCGGGGGGTGAGCAGTTCTTC; CDR3: CASTTGRLAGGEQFF; size: NA; V: TRBV4-3; J: TRBJ2-1; D: TRBD2
DNA: TGTGCCAGCAGCGAAGGCCTAGCGGCCTACAATGAGCAGTTCTTC; CDR3: CASSEGLAAYNEQFF; size: large; V: TRBV7-7; J: TRBJ2-1; D: TRBD2
DNA: TGTGCCAGCAGCCCGGGCTTATTTGAGCTAGCGGGGGGGAGCACAGATACGCAGTATTTT; CDR3: CASSPGLFELAGGSTDTQYF; size: once; V: TRBV13; J: TRBJ2-3; D: TRBD2
DNA: TGCGCCAGCAGCCATCTAGCGGGGTCCAATGAGCAGTTCTTC; CDR3: CASSHLAGSNEQFF; size: once; V: TRBV4-1; J: TRBJ2-1; D: TRBD2